Listed below are T cell receptor beta chains from one sample, sequenced in a study of response to subunit inactivated influenza vaccine. TCRdb ran MiXCR on the RT-PCR reads and lists one entry per CDR3 protein. The table has 550,000 to 650,000 distinct CDR3 sequences, 12% seen once. The sample was PBMCs from blood, taken on the day of vaccination. The receptors come from a man between 50 and 59 years old who received an inactivated influenza vaccine. CDR3s include the opening cysteine and the closing phenylalanine or tryptophan. The D gene is left open where the match is weak. Clone sizes are given selectively: once, few, many, or a class where the clone is expanded.

size: few; J: TRBJ2-1; D: TRBD2; V: TRBV19; CDR3: CASSPARRGDNEQFF; DNA: TGTGCCAGTAGTCCCGCTAGGCGGGGGGACAATGAGCAGTTCTTC
size: many; J: TRBJ2-7; D: TRBD2; V: TRBV3-1; CDR3: CASSQGLAGSYEQYF; DNA: TGCGCCAGCAGCCAAGGATTAGCGGGGTCCTACGAGCAGTACTTC
size: .; J: TRBJ2-3; D: TRBD2; V: TRBV20-1; CDR3: CSADGLAGGTDTQYF; DNA: TGCAGTGCTGATGGACTAGCGGGGGGTACAGATACGCAGTATTTT
size: .; J: TRBJ1-4; D: .; V: TRBV6-1; CDR3: CASSHRLDGAQLFF; DNA: TGTGCCAGCAGTCATAGACTCGATGGGGCACAACTGTTTTTT
size: few; J: TRBJ2-1; D: TRBD2; V: TRBV20-1; CDR3: CSARVPSGLYNEQFF; DNA: TGCAGTGCTAGAGTCCCTAGCGGGCTGTACAATGAGCAGTTCTTC
size: .; J: TRBJ2-7; D: .; V: TRBV5-5; CDR3: CASSPAGRADYEQYF; DNA: TGTGCCAGCAGCCCCGCGGGCAGGGCGGACTACGAGCAGTACTTC
size: many; J: TRBJ2-7; D: .; V: TRBV29-1; CDR3: CSVRDRRSYEQYF; DNA: TGCAGCGTTAGGGACCGACGATCCTACGAGCAGTACTTC
size: .; J: TRBJ2-3; D: TRBD2; V: TRBV12-3/TRBV12-4; CDR3: CTSGRRSDTQYF; DNA: TGTACTAGCGGGAGGAGGTCAGATACGCAGTATTTT
size: few; J: TRBJ1-1; D: .; V: TRBV6-2/TRBV6-3; CDR3: CASSYPLGQGKGLMNTEAFF; DNA: TGTGCCAGCAGTTATCCATTGGGGCAGGGGAAAGGCCTCATGAACACTGAAGCTTTCTTT
size: few; J: TRBJ2-5; D: .; V: TRBV6-5; CDR3: CASSYKGRYQETQYF; DNA: TGTGCCAGCAGTTACAAAGGCAGATACCAAGAGACCCAGTACTTC
size: .; J: TRBJ2-6; D: .; V: TRBV4-2; CDR3: CASSQDWGRISGANVLTF; DNA: TGTGCCAGCAGCCAAGATTGGGGCCGGATCTCTGGGGCCAACGTCCTGACTTTC
size: .; J: TRBJ2-7; D: .; V: TRBV15; CDR3: CATSRDQASRAAYEQYF; DNA: TGTGCCACCAGCAGAGATCAGGCCAGCCGAGCTGCCTACGAGCAGTACTTC
size: few; J: TRBJ2-7; D: .; V: TRBV4-3; CDR3: CASSQDVVRGYEQYF; DNA: TGCGCCAGCAGCCAAGATGTGGTCAGGGGCTACGAGCAGTACTTC
size: many; J: TRBJ2-1; D: TRBD2; V: TRBV20-1; CDR3: CSAISGRGKGEQFF; DNA: TGCAGTGCGATAAGCGGGAGGGGTAAAGGAGAGCAGTTCTTC
size: few; J: TRBJ2-7; D: .; V: TRBV20-1; CDR3: CSANPRRDRDEQYF; DNA: TGCAGTGCAAACCCCCGGCGAGATCGGGACGAGCAGTACTTC
size: few; J: TRBJ2-3; D: .; V: TRBV3-1; CDR3: CASSQTGFSTDTQYF; DNA: TGTGCCAGCAGCCAAACAGGGTTTTCCACAGATACGCAGTATTTT
size: .; J: TRBJ2-1; D: TRBD2; V: TRBV12-3/TRBV12-4; CDR3: CASTTSGGADEQFF; DNA: TGTGCCAGCACCACGAGCGGGGGGGCGGATGAGCAGTTCTTC
size: .; J: TRBJ2-3; D: TRBD2; V: TRBV24-1; CDR3: CATSDFVSSGLTDTQYF; DNA: TGTGCCACCAGTGATTTTGTGTCTAGCGGCCTCACAGATACGCAGTATTTT
size: .; J: TRBJ2-2; D: TRBD1; V: TRBV5-4; CDR3: CTSSSGQGITGELFF; DNA: TGTACCAGCAGCTCGGGACAGGGGATCACCGGGGAGCTGTTTTTT
size: .; J: TRBJ2-7; D: .; V: TRBV19; CDR3: CASSGSRDRLNYEQYF; DNA: TGTGCCAGTTCTGGTTCGCGGGATCGGCTGAACTACGAGCAGTACTTC
size: many; J: TRBJ1-5; D: TRBD1; V: TRBV19; CDR3: CASIRDRDSNQPQHF; DNA: TGTGCCAGTATCCGGGACAGGGATAGCAATCAGCCCCAGCATTTT
size: many; J: TRBJ2-7; D: .; V: TRBV28; CDR3: CASSLFNIRGFAYEQYF; DNA: TGTGCCAGCAGTTTATTCAATATACGGGGTTTCGCCTACGAGCAGTACTTC
size: .; J: TRBJ2-3; D: .; V: TRBV28; CDR3: CASTTPQRRTDTQYF; DNA: TGTGCCAGCACAACCCCACAGCGGCGCACAGATACGCAGTATTTT